This TCR beta chain was captured in a study of pediatric ulcerative colitis. Study-wide findings and caveats: Clonal expansions reduced rectal repertoire diversity in acute severe colitis. Total lymphocyte DNA, not sorted subsets, was the template. All ulcerative colitis patients, but no controls, carried a couple of rectal clonotypes.

Sequencing depth was up to 500,000 reads per sample. Profiled with immunoSEQ multiplex PCR; TCRdb holds only in-frame clones, not every one. The sample yields about 36,000 clones, approximately 73% seen once. During colonoscopy, one to two rectal pinch biopsies were collected. As to this clone: Its target is unknown.

Trimming removed 4 bases from V and 1 base from J, with 16 bases in between. Germline V gene lookup returns CDR1 GTSNPN and CDR2 SVGIG (reference sequence). The CDR3 spans 15 residues. Specimen: gut tissue. The rearrangement uses TRBV30 and TRBJ1-2, with TRBD1 as a possible D gene (5 bases). The TCR sequence derives from a boy under 18 with moderate ulcerative colitis. The CDR3 nucleotides are TGTGCCTGGACCCACGAACAGGACATTAACTATGGCTACACCTTC. It codes for CAWTHEQDINYGYTF.